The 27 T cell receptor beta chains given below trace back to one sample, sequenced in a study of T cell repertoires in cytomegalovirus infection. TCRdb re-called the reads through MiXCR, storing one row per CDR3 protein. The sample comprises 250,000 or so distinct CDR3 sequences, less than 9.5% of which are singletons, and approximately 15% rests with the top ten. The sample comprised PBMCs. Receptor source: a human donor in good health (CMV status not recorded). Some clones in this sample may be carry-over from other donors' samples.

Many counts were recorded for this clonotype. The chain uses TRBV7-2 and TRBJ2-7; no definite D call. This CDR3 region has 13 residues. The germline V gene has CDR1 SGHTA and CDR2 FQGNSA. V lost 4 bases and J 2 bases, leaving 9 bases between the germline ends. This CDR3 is CASSYQTPYEQYF. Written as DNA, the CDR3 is TGTGCCAGCAGCTACCAAACACCCTACGAGCAGTACTTC.

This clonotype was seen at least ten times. The CDR3 is CASSLAVGNSGNTIYF. In DNA form, the CDR3 reads TGTGCCAGCAGCTTAGCAGTGGGGAATTCTGGAAACACCATATATTTT. This sequence joins TRBV7-6 and TRBJ1-3; the D is unclear. The CDR3 covers 16 residues. Trimming removed 0 bases at V and 1 base at J, with 10 bases between. Germline CDR1 reads SGHVS; CDR2 reads FNYEAQ.

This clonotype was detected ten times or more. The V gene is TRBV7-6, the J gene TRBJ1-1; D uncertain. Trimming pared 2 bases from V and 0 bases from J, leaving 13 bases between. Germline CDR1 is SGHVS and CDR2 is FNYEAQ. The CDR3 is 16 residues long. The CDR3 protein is CASSLHPVSLNTEAFF. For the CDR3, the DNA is TGTGCCAGCAGCTTACACCCGGTCAGTTTGAACACTGAAGCTTTCTTT.

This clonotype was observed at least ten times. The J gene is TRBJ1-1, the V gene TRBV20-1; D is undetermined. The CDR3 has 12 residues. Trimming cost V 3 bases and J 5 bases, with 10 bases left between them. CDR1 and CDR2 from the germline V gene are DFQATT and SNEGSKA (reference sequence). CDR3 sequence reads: CSASRQLTEAFF. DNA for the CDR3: TGCAGTGCTAGCCGTCAACTTACTGAAGCTTTCTTT.

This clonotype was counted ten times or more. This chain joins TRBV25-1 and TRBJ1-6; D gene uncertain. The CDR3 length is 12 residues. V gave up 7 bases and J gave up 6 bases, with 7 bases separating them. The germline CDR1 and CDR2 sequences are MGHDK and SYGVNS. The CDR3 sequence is CASNQVNSPLHF. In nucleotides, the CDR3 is TGTGCCAGCAACCAAGTTAATTCACCCCTCCACTTT.

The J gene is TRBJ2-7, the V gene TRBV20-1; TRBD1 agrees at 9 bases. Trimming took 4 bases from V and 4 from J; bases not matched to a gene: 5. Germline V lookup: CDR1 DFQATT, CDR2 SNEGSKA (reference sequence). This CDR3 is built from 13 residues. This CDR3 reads CSATGTGMYEQYF. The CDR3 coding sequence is TGCAGTGCTACCGGGACAGGGATGTACGAGCAGTACTTC.

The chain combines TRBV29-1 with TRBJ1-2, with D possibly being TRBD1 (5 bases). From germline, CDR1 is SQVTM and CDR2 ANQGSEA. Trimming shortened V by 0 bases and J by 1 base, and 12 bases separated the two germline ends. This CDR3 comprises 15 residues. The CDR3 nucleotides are TGCAGCGTTGAAGATAGGGGTAGAGATAACTATGGCTACACCTTC. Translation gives CSVEDRGRDNYGYTF.

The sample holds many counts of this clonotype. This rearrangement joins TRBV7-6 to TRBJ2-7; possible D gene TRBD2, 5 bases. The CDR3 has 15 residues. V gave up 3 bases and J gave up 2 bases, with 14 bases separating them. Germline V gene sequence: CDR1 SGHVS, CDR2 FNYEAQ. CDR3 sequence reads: CASSFEGSGPYEQYF. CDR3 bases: TGTGCCAGCAGCTTCGAGGGTTCGGGCCCCTACGAGCAGTACTTC. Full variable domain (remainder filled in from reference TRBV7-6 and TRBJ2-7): GAGVSQSPRYKVTKRGQDVALRCDPISGHVSLYWYRQALGQGPEFLTYFNYEAQQDKSGLPNDRFSAERPEGSISTLTIQRTEQRDSAMYRCASSFEGSGPYEQYFGPGTRLTVT.

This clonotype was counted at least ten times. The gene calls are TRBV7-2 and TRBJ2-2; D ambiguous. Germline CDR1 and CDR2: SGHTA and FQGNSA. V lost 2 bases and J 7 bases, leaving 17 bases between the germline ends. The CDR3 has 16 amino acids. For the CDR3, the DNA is TGTGCCAGCAGCTTAACGTCCCCCAGGATCGGCGGGGAGCTGTTTTTT. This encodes CASSLTSPRIGGELFF.

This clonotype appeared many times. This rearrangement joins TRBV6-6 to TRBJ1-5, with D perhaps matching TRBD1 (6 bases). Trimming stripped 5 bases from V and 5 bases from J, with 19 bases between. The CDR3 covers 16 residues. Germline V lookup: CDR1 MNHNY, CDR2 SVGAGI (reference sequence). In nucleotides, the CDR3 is TGTGCCAGCAGTGACTTCCTACAGGGCTTCTATCAGCCCCAGCATTTT. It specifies CASSDFLQGFYQPQHF.

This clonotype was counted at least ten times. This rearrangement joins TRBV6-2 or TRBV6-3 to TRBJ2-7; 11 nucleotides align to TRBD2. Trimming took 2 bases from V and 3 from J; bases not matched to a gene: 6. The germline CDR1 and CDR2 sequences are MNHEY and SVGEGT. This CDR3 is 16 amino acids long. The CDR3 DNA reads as TGTGCCAGCAGTTACCGTACTAGCGGGGGCAACTACGAGCAGTACTTC. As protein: CASSYRTSGGNYEQYF.

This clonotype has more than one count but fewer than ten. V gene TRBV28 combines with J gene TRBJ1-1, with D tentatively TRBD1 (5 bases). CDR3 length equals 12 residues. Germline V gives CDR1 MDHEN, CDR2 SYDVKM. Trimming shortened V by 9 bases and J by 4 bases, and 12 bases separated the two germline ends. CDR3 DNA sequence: TGTGCCAGTCTTTCAGGGTCCACTGAAGCTTTCTTT. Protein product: CASLSGSTEAFF.

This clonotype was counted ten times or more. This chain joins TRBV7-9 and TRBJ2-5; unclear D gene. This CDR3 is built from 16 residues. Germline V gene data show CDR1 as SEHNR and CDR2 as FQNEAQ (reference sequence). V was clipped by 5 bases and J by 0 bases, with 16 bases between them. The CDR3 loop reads CASSLSTSLYQETQYF. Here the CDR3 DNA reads TGTGCCAGCAGCCTGTCGACCAGCTTGTACCAAGAGACCCAGTACTTC.

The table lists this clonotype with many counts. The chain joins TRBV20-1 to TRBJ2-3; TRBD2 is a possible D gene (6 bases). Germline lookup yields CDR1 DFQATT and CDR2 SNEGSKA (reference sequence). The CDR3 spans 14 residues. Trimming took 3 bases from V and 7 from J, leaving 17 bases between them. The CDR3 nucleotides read TGCAGTGCTAGTCCTACAATGGGACTTAATACGCAGTATTTT. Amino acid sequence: CSASPTMGLNTQYF.

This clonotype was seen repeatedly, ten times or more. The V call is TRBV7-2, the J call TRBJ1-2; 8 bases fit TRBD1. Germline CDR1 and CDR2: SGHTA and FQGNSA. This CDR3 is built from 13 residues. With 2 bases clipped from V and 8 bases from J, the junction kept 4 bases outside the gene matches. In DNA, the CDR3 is TGTGCCAGCAGCTTACAGGACAGGGTAGGCTACACCTTC. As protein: CASSLQDRVGYTF.

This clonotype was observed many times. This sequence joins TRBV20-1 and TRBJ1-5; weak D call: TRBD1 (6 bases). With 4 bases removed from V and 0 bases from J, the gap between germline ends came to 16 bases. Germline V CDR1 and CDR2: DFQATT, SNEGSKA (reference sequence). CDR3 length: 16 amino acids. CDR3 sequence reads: CSAIRGASDSNQPQHF. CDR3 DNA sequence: TGCAGTGCTATCAGGGGCGCGTCCGATAGCAATCAGCCCCAGCATTTT.

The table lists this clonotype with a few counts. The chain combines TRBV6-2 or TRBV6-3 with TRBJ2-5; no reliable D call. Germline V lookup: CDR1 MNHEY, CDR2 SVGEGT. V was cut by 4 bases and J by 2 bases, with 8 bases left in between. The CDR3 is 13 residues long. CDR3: CASSSVRQETQYF. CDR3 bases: TGTGCCAGCAGTTCAGTCCGACAAGAGACCCAGTACTTC.

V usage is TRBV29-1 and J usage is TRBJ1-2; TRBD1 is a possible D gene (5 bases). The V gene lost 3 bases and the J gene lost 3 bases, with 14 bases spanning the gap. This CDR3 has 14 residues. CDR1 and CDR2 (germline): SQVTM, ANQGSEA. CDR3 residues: CSVESRDGDYGYTF. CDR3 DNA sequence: TGCAGCGTTGAGTCCCGGGACGGAGACTATGGCTACACCTTC. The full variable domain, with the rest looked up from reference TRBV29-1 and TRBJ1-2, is SAVISQKPSRDICQRGTSLTIQCQVDSQVTMMFWYRQQPGQSLTLIATANQGSEATYESGFVIDKFPISRPNLTFSTLTVSNMSPEDSSIYLCSVESRDGDYGYTFGSGTRLTVV.

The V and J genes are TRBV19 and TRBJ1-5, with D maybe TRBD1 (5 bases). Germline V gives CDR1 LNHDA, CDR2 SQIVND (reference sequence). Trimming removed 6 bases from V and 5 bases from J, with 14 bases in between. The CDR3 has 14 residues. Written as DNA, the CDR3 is TGTGCCAGTAGCTTTCAACAGGAACATCAGCCCCAGCATTTT. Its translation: CASSFQQEHQPQHF.

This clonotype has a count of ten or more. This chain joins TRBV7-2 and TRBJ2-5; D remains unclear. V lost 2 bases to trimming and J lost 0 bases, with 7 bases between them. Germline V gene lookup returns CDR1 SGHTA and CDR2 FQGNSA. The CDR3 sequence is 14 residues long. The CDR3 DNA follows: TGTGCCAGCAGCTTATCTGGACACCAAGAGACCCAGTACTTC. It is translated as CASSLSGHQETQYF.

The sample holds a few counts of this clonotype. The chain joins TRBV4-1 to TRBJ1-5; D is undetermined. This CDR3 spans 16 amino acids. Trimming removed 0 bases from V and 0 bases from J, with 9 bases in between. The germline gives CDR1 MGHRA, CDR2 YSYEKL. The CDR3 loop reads CASSQEMTSSNQPQHF. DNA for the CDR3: TGCGCCAGCAGCCAAGAAATGACTAGTAGCAATCAGCCCCAGCATTTT.

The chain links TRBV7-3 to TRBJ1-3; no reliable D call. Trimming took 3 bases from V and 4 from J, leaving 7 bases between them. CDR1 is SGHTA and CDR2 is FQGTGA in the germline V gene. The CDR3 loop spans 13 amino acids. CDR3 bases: TGTGCCAGCAGCTTGGGAGTGGGAAACACCATATATTTT. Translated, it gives CASSLGVGNTIYF.

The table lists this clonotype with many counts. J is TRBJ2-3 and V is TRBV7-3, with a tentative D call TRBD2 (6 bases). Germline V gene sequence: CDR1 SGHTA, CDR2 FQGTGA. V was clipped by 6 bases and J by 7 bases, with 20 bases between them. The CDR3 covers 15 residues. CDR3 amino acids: CASSQLGSAGNTQYF. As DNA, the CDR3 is TGTGCCAGCAGTCAGTTAGGTTCCGCGGGGAATACGCAGTATTTT.

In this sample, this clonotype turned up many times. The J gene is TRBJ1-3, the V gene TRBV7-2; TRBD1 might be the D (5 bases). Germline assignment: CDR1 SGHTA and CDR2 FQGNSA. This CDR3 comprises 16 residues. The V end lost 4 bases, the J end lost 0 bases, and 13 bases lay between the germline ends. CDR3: CASSSLGAGSGNTIYF. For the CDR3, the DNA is TGTGCCAGCAGCTCGTTAGGGGCTGGCTCTGGAAACACCATATATTTT.

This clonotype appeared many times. CDR3 amino acids: CASSWGGSGRAQETQYF. For the CDR3, the DNA is TGTGCCAGCAGCTGGGGTGGGTCCGGACGGGCCCAAGAGACCCAGTACTTC. V gene TRBV5-6 combines with J gene TRBJ2-5; unclear D gene. This CDR3 contains 17 residues. V shed 3 bases and J shed 1 base, with 19 bases lying between them. Germline assignment: CDR1 SGHDT and CDR2 YYEEEE.

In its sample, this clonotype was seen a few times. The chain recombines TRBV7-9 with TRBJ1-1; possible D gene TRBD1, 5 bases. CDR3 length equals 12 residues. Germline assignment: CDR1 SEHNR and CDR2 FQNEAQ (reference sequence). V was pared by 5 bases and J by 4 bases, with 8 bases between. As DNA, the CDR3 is TGTGCCAGCAGCACTCAGGGCACTGAAGCTTTCTTT. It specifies CASSTQGTEAFF.

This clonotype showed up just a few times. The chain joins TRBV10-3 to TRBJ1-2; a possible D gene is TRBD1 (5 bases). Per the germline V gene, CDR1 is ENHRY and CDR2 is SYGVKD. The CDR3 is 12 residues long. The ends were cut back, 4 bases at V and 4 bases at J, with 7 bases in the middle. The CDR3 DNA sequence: TGTGCCATCAGTGGACAGCTCTATGGCTACACCTTC. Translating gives CAISGQLYGYTF.